This T cell receptor beta chain is drawn from a study of kidney transplant recipient with SARS-CoV-2 infection (dated by TCRdb to about 2021). Sequenced on an Illumina MiSeq. Profiling of the peripheral T cell repertoire was carried out for human TCRbeta genes. The published analysis was carried out like this. Differential clonotype abundance was tested with beta-binomial modelling to account for variability over time. Expanded clonotypes were checked against the ImmuneCODE reference database of SARS-CoV-2-associated TCRs and mapped to regions of the viral genome. Additional analyses of the repertoire looked at TRBV gene usage, CDR3 length, CDR3 amino acid overlap between time points, clonotype abundance distributions and Jaccard similarity. TCRdb cleaned the public reads at Q25 with fastp, built clones with MiXCR and kept in-frame beta chains. When rows share a CDR3 protein, they turn into one entry using the most common DNA and genes. The V and J calls were not made by the authors but by TCRdb's processing. The sample contains 250,000 or so distinct CDR3 sequences, more than 25% of them found a single time. Under 9.5% of the sample is taken by the ten largest.

The sample's time point label, in plain terms: pre-pandemic baseline sample and day 111 after first positive SARS-CoV-2 test. At the junction V is shortened by 2 bases and J by 7 bases, with 10 bases in between. Counted from cysteine to phenylalanine, this CDR3 has 13 amino acids. Just CDR3 DNA is preserved here, 39 bases in frame from base 1. Taken from the germline V gene (reference sequence), the CDR1 and CDR2 loops are MNHEY and SMNVEV. This clonotype was seen repeatedly, ten times or more. Its antigen remains unidentified. Qualities for individual bases were not recorded, and no much larger clone is one base off.

The V gene is TRBV27 and the J gene is TRBJ2-3; there is no confident call for the D gene. Sequences were derived from a blood sample, sampled at baseline and between days 110 and 120 from a kidney transplant recipient. The source of this sequence is a male patient aged 25 to 39 who had COVID-19 and was a kidney transplant recipient. Post transplant, some T cells may arise from the graft donor. The sequence in DNA is TGTGCCAGCAGTTTAGTCGCAGCCAATACGCAGTATTTT. Its protein product is CASSLVAANTQYF.